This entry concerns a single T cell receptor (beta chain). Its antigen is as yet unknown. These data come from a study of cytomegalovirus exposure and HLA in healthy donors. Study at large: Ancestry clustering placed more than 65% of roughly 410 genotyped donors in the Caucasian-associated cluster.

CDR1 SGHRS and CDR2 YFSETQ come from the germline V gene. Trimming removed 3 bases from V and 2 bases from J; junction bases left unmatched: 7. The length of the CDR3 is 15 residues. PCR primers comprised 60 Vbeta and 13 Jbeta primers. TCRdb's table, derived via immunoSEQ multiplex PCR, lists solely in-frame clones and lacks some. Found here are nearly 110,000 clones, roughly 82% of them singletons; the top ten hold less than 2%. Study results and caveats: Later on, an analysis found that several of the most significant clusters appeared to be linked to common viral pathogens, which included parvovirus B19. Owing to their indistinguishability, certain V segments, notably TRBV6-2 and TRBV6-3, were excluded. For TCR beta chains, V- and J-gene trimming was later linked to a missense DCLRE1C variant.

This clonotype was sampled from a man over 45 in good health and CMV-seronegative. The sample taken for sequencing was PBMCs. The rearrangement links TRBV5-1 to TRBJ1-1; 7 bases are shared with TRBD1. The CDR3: CASSYTGTANTEAFF. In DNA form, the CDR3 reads TGCGCCAGCAGCTACACCGGGACAGCAAACACTGAAGCTTTCTTT.